The 18 T cell receptor beta chains below all came from one sample that was sequenced in a study of blood T cell repertoires in COVID-19. Some clones are missing from TCRdb's copy, which holds only in-frame ones; the method was immunoSEQ multiplex PCR. The sample holds 250,000 or so clones, roughly 85% seen once. Sequenced input: PBMCs or T cells enriched from blood (not recorded which). The receptor source for this set is a woman aged 40 to 49 who had been exposed to COVID-19.

This chain links TRBV11-2 with TRBJ2-7; TRBD1 might be the D (5 bases). V lost 1 base, J lost 7 bases, and 14 bases lay in between. CDR3 length: 14 amino acids. Germline CDR1 reads SGHAT; CDR2 reads FQNNGV. CDR3 DNA sequence: TGTGCCAGCAGCTTAGTTCAGGGATCGGCTGAGCAGTACTTC. This codes for CASSLVQGSAEQYF.

The genes are TRBV23-1 and TRBJ1-4; a weak D match, TRBD1 (6 bases). TRBV23-1 has ORF status, its function being uncertain. Trimming removed 2 bases at V and 0 bases at J, with 10 bases between. The CDR3 has 16 residues. CDR3 region: CASSQGAGATNEKLFF. CDR3 in DNA: TGCGCCAGCAGTCAAGGGGCAGGGGCAACTAATGAAAAACTGTTTTTT.

This clone was found a few times. The chain joins TRBV18 to TRBJ1-2; 8 bases agree with TRBD1. The V and J ends lost 3 bases and 5 bases, in that order; junction bases with no gene match: 2. This CDR3 is 13 amino acids long. In germline, CDR1 is KGHSH, CDR2 LQKENI. CDR3 DNA sequence: TGTGCCAGCTCACCTGGACAGGGTTATGGCTACACCTTC. Translating it yields CASSPGQGYGYTF. Full variable domain (missing parts from reference TRBV18 and TRBJ1-2): NAGVMQNPRHLVRRRGQEARLRCSPMKGHSHVYWYRQLPEEGLKFMVYLQKENIIDESGMPKERFSAEFPKEGPSILRIQQVVRGDSAAYFCASSPGQGYGYTFGSGTRLTVV.

The chain recombines TRBV2 with TRBJ2-1; TRBD2 aligns across 9 bases. Losses at the gene ends were 9 bases for V and 4 bases for J; bases not matched to a gene: 4. CDR3 length: 13 residues. The V gene's germline CDR1 is SNHLY and CDR2 FYNNEI. The CDR3 DNA reads as TGTGCCAGTGCTAGCGGGGTTTACAATGAGCAGTTCTTC. Its protein product is CASASGVYNEQFF.

This chain uses TRBV6-5 with TRBJ1-3, with a possible D match to TRBD1 (6 bases). The CDR3 length is 15 residues. Trimming left V 7 bases short and J 3 bases short, with 16 bases between. Germline V gene data show CDR1 as MNHEY and CDR2 as SVGAGI. The CDR3 sequence: CASTPGGQVGNTIYF. DNA for the CDR3: TGTGCCAGCACCCCCGGGGGGCAGGTTGGAAACACCATATATTTT.

This chain joins TRBV6-4 and TRBJ2-1, with TRBD2 matching over 14 bases. After removal of 6 bases from V and 13 bases from J, the junction contained 8 bases not matched to a gene. The CDR3 spans 14 residues. Germline V gene data show CDR1 as MRHNA and CDR2 as SNTAGT. CDR3 region: CASSPTTSGGVQFF. The CDR3 DNA follows: TGTGCCAGCAGCCCTACGACTAGCGGGGGGGTACAGTTCTTC.

V usage is TRBV28 and J usage is TRBJ1-6; no reliable D call. The CDR3 consists of 15 residues. The V gene lost 3 bases and the J gene lost 8 bases, with 14 bases spanning the gap. Germline V gene data show CDR1 as MDHEN and CDR2 as SYDVKM. CDR3: CASSLVRTVHSPLHF. The CDR3 bases are TGTGCCAGCAGTTTGGTTCGAACAGTTCATTCACCCCTCCACTTT.

V usage is TRBV30 and J usage is TRBJ1-1; D gene unclear. Trimming took off 0 bases at V and 3 bases at J, with 8 bases between the two ends. CDR3 length: 13 amino acids. The germline gives CDR1 GTSNPN, CDR2 SVGIG (reference sequence). The CDR3 protein is CAWSVRLYTEAFF. In DNA form, the CDR3 reads TGTGCCTGGAGTGTACGCCTATACACTGAAGCTTTCTTT.

This chain joins TRBV12-3 or TRBV12-4 and TRBJ1-2; 11 bases are a match to TRBD1. This CDR3 region has 12 residues. The junction had 8 bases not matched to a gene; V was cut back by 6 bases and J by 14 bases. The CDR3 nucleotides read TGTGCCAGCAGGTCAGGACAGGGGGCGCATACCTTC. It yields the protein CASRSGQGAHTF.

The genes are TRBV6-5 and TRBJ1-2; D may be TRBD1 (6 bases). V was clipped by 2 bases and J by 4 bases, with 17 bases between them. Looked up from germline, CDR1 is MNHEY and CDR2 is SVGAGI. The CDR3 runs 16 residues. This chain's CDR3 is CASSYGNVGRGYGYTF. CDR3 bases: TGTGCCAGCAGTTACGGTAACGTTGGCAGGGGCTATGGCTACACCTTC.

The chain couples TRBV9 to TRBJ1-3; unclear D gene. The CDR3 is made up of 16 amino acids. Germline CDR1 is SGDLS and CDR2 is YYNGEE. Between the trimmed V and J ends, which lost 7 bases and 0 bases, there was a span of 17 bases. CDR3 sequence (DNA): TGTGCCAGCGAAGGTGGCAGCGCTCTCTCTGGAAACACCATATATTTT. Residues: CASEGGSALSGNTIYF.

Here the CDR3 reads CASSFKGASYEQYF. The CDR3 DNA reads TGTGCCAGCAGTTTCAAGGGGGCCTCCTACGAGCAGTACTTC. The rearrangement links TRBV27 to TRBJ2-7, with 7 nucleotides matching TRBD1. The CDR3 loop spans 14 amino acids. With 3 bases clipped from V and 0 bases from J, the junction kept 2 bases outside the gene matches. Germline V gene data show CDR1 as MNHEY and CDR2 as SMNVEV (reference sequence).

This clone showed up just a few times. V usage is TRBV18 and J usage is TRBJ1-5; 9 bases line up with TRBD1. The CDR3 consists of 16 residues. Per the germline V gene, CDR1 is KGHSH and CDR2 is LQKENI. Trimming cost V 4 bases and J 3 bases; bases outside gene matches: 7. CDR3 DNA sequence: TGTGCCAGCTCACGACTACAGGGGGCGGACAATCAGCCCCAGCATTTT. Encoded protein: CASSRLQGADNQPQHF. The complete variable domain, with remaining parts taken from reference TRBV18 and TRBJ1-5, reads NAGVMQNPRHLVRRRGQEARLRCSPMKGHSHVYWYRQLPEEGLKFMVYLQKENIIDESGMPKERFSAEFPKEGPSILRIQQVVRGDSAAYFCASSRLQGADNQPQHFGDGTRLSIL.

The chain combines TRBV7-2 with TRBJ1-3; possibly TRBD1 for D (6 bases). Trimming removed 2 bases at V and 0 bases at J, with 14 bases between. The CDR3 loop spans 17 amino acids. Germline V gene data show CDR1 as SGHTA and CDR2 as FQGNSA. The CDR3 bases are TGTGCCAGCAGCTTATATCCACAGGGCCACTCTGGAAACACCATATATTTT. Translated, it gives CASSLYPQGHSGNTIYF.

The gene calls are TRBV7-8 and TRBJ1-6, with D possibly TRBD1 on 6 matching bases. The V end was cut by 5 bases, the J end by 5 bases, with 22 bases between. The CDR3 has 18 residues. The germline CDR1 and CDR2 sequences are SGHVS and FQNEAQ. The CDR3 reads CASSLRQVHIYNNSPLHF. The CDR3 DNA sequence: TGTGCCAGCAGCCTTCGACAGGTCCATATATATAATAATTCACCCCTCCACTTT.

The chain links TRBV27 to TRBJ1-4, with a tentative D call TRBD1 (6 bases). Trimming cost V 4 bases and J 8 bases, with 23 bases left between them. Germline V CDR1 and CDR2: MNHEY, SMNVEV (reference sequence). CDR3 length: 17 residues. Here the CDR3 reads CASSSSRDTPKREKLFF. The CDR3 DNA follows: TGTGCCAGCAGTTCTTCCCGGGACACCCCTAAGAGGGAAAAACTGTTTTTT.

This clone was counted only a few times. This chain uses TRBV7-8 with TRBJ2-7; no clear D. V shed 2 bases and J shed 0 bases, with 11 bases lying between them. This CDR3 has 15 residues. The V gene's germline CDR1 is SGHVS and CDR2 FQNEAQ. The CDR3 here is CASSLLSGVSYEQYF. The CDR3 bases are TGTGCCAGCAGCTTACTTTCCGGAGTCTCCTACGAGCAGTACTTC.

The chain couples TRBV9 to TRBJ1-2, with 7 bases identical to TRBD1. Per the germline V gene, CDR1 is SGDLS and CDR2 is YYNGEE. CDR3 size: 13 residues. The J segment lost 4 bases and the V segment lost 3 bases, leaving 3 bases of the junction unmatched. The CDR3 sequence: CASSDAGGYGYTF. The DNA of the CDR3 is TGTGCCAGCAGCGATGCAGGGGGCTATGGCTACACCTTC. The variable domain in full, completed from reference TRBV9 and TRBJ1-2, reads DSGVTQTPKHLITATGQRVTLRCSPRSGDLSVYWYQQSLDQGLQFLIQYYNGEERAKGNILERFSAQQFPDLHSELNLSSLELGDSALYFCASSDAGGYGYTFGSGTRLTVV.